These 27 T cell receptor beta chains were sequenced from one sample in a study of blood T cells in healthy people across ages. Through a sample-barcoded 5' primer and a J-beta primer mix, a second PCR was run for about 6 to 11 cycles. TCRdb called the 5' RACE reads again in MiXCR, with one record for every CDR3 protein. The table has about 640,000 distinct CDR3 sequences, roughly three fifths seen once; the top ten hold 30% to 40%. Sequenced: blood. Receptors were obtained from a man between 60 and 70 years old in good health.

The chain employs TRBV2 and TRBJ1-4; TRBD1 is a possible D gene (5 bases). The V gene lost 5 bases and the J gene lost 0 bases, with 10 bases spanning the gap. Germline CDR1 reads SNHLY; CDR2 reads FYNNEI. This CDR3 spans 15 amino acids. The CDR3 bases are TGTGCCAGCAGTAGACAGCCTTCAACTAATGAAAAACTGTTTTTT. Amino acids: CASSRQPSTNEKLFF.

The J gene is TRBJ2-6, the V gene TRBV4-1; D perhaps matches TRBD2 (5 bases). This CDR3 contains 15 residues. V was clipped by 2 bases and J by 0 bases, with 5 bases between them. Germline CDR1 reads MGHRA; CDR2 reads YSYEKL. DNA of the CDR3: TGCGCCAGCAGCCAACGGGGCTCTGGGGCCAACGTCCTGACTTTC. This codes for CASSQRGSGANVLTF.

The chain links TRBV7-7 to TRBJ2-1, with 10 bases that match TRBD1. The assigned J gene may be wrong: the sequence end matches TRBJ2-7 better. This CDR3 has 15 residues. Germline V gene lookup returns CDR1 SSHAT and CDR2 FNYEAQ (reference sequence). The CDR3, as DNA: TGTGCCAGCAGCTTAGCGCCGGGACAGGGGAATGAGCAGTACTTC. Protein product: CASSLAPGQGNEQYF.

This clonotype was counted between two and nine times. The chain uses TRBV10-3 and TRBJ1-2; D is perhaps TRBD1 (5 bases). The CDR3 loop spans 13 amino acids. CDR1 and CDR2 from the germline V gene are ENHRY and SYGVKD. V was cut by 0 bases and J by 5 bases, with 7 bases left in between. The CDR3 DNA is TGTGCCATCAGTGAGTCGGACAAGTATGGCTACACCTTC. Translation: CAISESDKYGYTF.

The chain couples TRBV20-1 to TRBJ2-1; 7 positions match TRBD2. The J segment lost 1 base and the V segment lost 1 base, leaving 10 bases of the junction unmatched. The CDR3 length is 17 residues. CDR1 and CDR2 (germline): DFQATT, SNEGSKA (reference sequence). CDR3 protein: CSARVYIGRASYNEQFF. CDR3 DNA sequence: TGCAGTGCTAGAGTATATATTGGGAGGGCTTCCTACAATGAGCAGTTCTTC.

Only a few counts were recorded for this clonotype. V gene TRBV18 combines with J gene TRBJ2-2; D unclear. Germline V lookup: CDR1 KGHSH, CDR2 LQKENI. V lost 4 bases, J lost 0 bases, and 9 bases lay in between. The CDR3 runs to 15 residues. The chain's CDR3 is CASSLNSPNTGELFF. The CDR3 DNA is TGTGCCAGCTCACTTAACAGCCCGAACACCGGGGAGCTGTTTTTT.

This chain links TRBV7-9 with TRBJ2-6; D unresolved. V lost 5 bases and J 0 bases, leaving 8 bases between the germline ends. Germline CDR1 is SEHNR and CDR2 is FQNEAQ (reference sequence). The CDR3 extends over 15 amino acids. CDR3: CASSQQSSGANVLTF. The CDR3 coding sequence is TGTGCCAGCAGCCAACAGAGCTCTGGGGCCAACGTCCTGACTTTC.

The chain recombines TRBV12-3 or TRBV12-4 with TRBJ2-3; a possible D gene is TRBD2 (5 bases). V was clipped by 4 bases and J by 4 bases, with 12 bases between them. The CDR3 has 14 amino acids. The CDR3 sequence: CASSYSVRPDTQYF. CDR3 nucleotide sequence: TGTGCCAGCAGTTATAGCGTGCGCCCAGATACGCAGTATTTT.

This chain connects TRBV2 to TRBJ2-6; no firm D call. V lost 8 bases to trimming and J lost 0 bases, with 17 bases between them. This CDR3 region has 17 residues. Germline CDR1 is SNHLY and CDR2 is FYNNEI. CDR3 coding DNA: TGTGCCAGCCGTAGGACGGCAGTGCCCTCTGGGGCCAACGTCCTGACTTTC. Protein sequence: CASRRTAVPSGANVLTF.

V and J are TRBV10-3 and TRBJ2-1; 7 bases agree with TRBD1. Germline CDR1 is ENHRY and CDR2 is SYGVKD. The junction had 7 bases not matched to a gene; V was cut back by 6 bases and J by 8 bases. This CDR3 comprises 13 residues. The chain's CDR3 is CAISDRVGDEQFF. The CDR3 nucleotides are TGTGCCATCAGCGACAGGGTTGGGGATGAGCAGTTCTTC.

This clonotype was seen a few times. The chain combines TRBV3-1 with TRBJ2-5; D not resolved. The germline V gene has CDR1 LGHDT and CDR2 YNNKEL (reference sequence). Trimming took 0 bases from V and 4 from J, leaving 9 bases between them. CDR3 size: 14 residues. The CDR3 protein is CASSQEPLGETQYF. The CDR3 DNA reads as TGTGCCAGCAGCCAAGAACCCCTGGGAGAGACCCAGTACTTC.

The CDR3 here is CASSLRGTGVEQYF. CDR3 DNA sequence: TGTGCCAGCAGCTTGAGGGGGACAGGGGTCGAGCAGTACTTC. The rearrangement joins TRBV7-2 to TRBJ2-1; 10 bases are a match to TRBD1. With the DNA end fitting TRBJ2-7 better, the J assignment may be wrong. This CDR3 contains 14 residues. Germline V gives CDR1 SGHTA, CDR2 FQGNSA.

A single count supports this clonotype. This chain joins TRBV20-1 and TRBJ2-7; no firm D call. V was shortened by 0 bases and J by 0 bases, with 12 bases between the two germline ends. Germline CDR1 reads DFQATT; CDR2 reads SNEGSKA (reference sequence). The CDR3 contains 15 residues. The CDR3 sequence: CSARDPRAPSYEQYF. CDR3 nucleotides: TGCAGTGCTAGAGACCCTAGGGCCCCCTCCTACGAGCAGTACTTC.

This clonotype has just a few counts. The gene calls are TRBV20-1 and TRBJ2-3; 10 nucleotides agree with TRBD2. Germline trimming cut 6 bases from V and 3 bases from J; bases unmatched to any gene: 9. This CDR3 spans 15 amino acids. The germline gives CDR1 DFQATT, CDR2 SNEGSKA (reference sequence). CDR3 sequence: CSADLASGGTDTQYF. CDR3 DNA sequence: TGCAGTGCCGACCTGGCTAGCGGGGGTACAGATACGCAGTATTTT.

The chain links TRBV10-3 to TRBJ2-7, with TRBD1 matching over 9 bases. With V trimmed by 6 bases and J by 1 base, 4 bases remained unmatched. Germline assignment: CDR1 ENHRY and CDR2 SYGVKD. This CDR3 region has 14 residues. CDR3 sequence (DNA): TGTGCCATCAGACTCGGGACAGGGTCCTACGAGCAGTACTTC. It codes for CAIRLGTGSYEQYF.

The chain links TRBV5-6 to TRBJ1-1; D might be TRBD1 (6 bases). Trimming removed 4 bases from V and 3 bases from J, with 13 bases in between. Germline CDR1 reads SGHDT; CDR2 reads YYEEEE. CDR3 length: 14 amino acids. The CDR3 here is CASSVRQVYTEAFF. CDR3 nucleotides: TGTGCCAGCAGCGTCCGACAGGTCTACACTGAAGCTTTCTTT. The variable domain in full, completed from reference TRBV5-6 and TRBJ1-1, reads DAGVTQSPTHLIKTRGQQVTLRCSPKSGHDTVSWYQQALGQGPQFIFQYYEEEERQRGNFPDRFSGHQFPNYSSELNVNALLLGDSALYLCASSVRQVYTEAFFGQGTRLTVV.

The V gene is TRBV9, the J gene TRBJ2-4; 11 bases agree with TRBD1. The DNA matches TRBJ2-7 better at its end, which makes the J call doubtful. The CDR3 covers 15 residues. Germline V CDR1 and CDR2: SGDLS, YYNGEE. The CDR3 loop is CASSVGGQGAYEQYF. CDR3 sequence (DNA): TGTGCCAGCAGCGTAGGTGGACAGGGGGCTTACGAGCAGTACTTC.

The V call is TRBV7-9, the J call TRBJ2-4; D is undetermined. Germline CDR1 and CDR2: SEHNR and FQNEAQ (reference sequence). The CDR3 is made up of 14 amino acids. V lost 5 bases and J 0 bases, leaving 8 bases between the germline ends. For the CDR3, the DNA is TGTGCCAGCAGCCCTGATATAGCCAAAAACATTCAGTACTTC. The encoded protein is CASSPDIAKNIQYF. The complete variable domain, with remaining parts taken from reference TRBV7-9 and TRBJ2-4, reads DTGVSQNPRHKITKRGQNVTFRCDPISEHNRLYWYRQTLGQGPEFLTYFQNEAQLEKSRLLSDRFSAERPKGSFSTLEIQRTEQGDSAMYLCASSPDIAKNIQYFGAGTRLSVL.

The gene calls are TRBV10-3 and TRBJ2-2; no clear D gene. Germline CDR1 ENHRY, CDR2 SYGVKD. The CDR3 is 14 amino acids. V lost 3 bases, J lost 5 bases, and 10 bases lay in between. The CDR3 DNA reads as TGTGCCATCAGTGAAGGTGAATGGACCGGGGAGCTGTTTTTT. Protein product: CAISEGEWTGELFF.

This chain uses TRBV7-8 with TRBJ1-6, with 7 bases fitting TRBD1. Germline CDR1 and CDR2: SGHVS and FQNEAQ. Germline trimming cut 1 base from V and 5 bases from J; bases unmatched to any gene: 5. The CDR3 consists of 16 residues. The CDR3 sequence is CASSLVPTGNNSPLHF. The CDR3 nucleotides are TGTGCCAGCAGCTTAGTCCCGACAGGGAATAATTCACCCCTCCACTTT.

The chain is built from TRBV7-2 and TRBJ2-7; D gene unclear. The CDR3 runs 14 residues. Germline V gene data show CDR1 as SGHTA and CDR2 as FQGNSA. V was cut by 5 bases and J by 0 bases, with 11 bases left in between. The CDR3 is CASSAWSSSYEQYF. The CDR3 DNA follows: TGTGCCAGCAGCGCCTGGAGTAGCTCCTACGAGCAGTACTTC.

Comment on this clonotype: Germline is not matched at one junction end, which may reflect a read error. The CDR3 sequence: CTIRTVEETQYF. CDR3 nucleotides: TGTACCATCAGAACAGTCGAAGAGACCCAGTACTTC. The chain links TRBV10-3 to TRBJ2-5; D uncertain. CDR3 length equals 12 residues. In germline, CDR1 is ENHRY, CDR2 SYGVKD.

This clonotype appeared a few times. V usage is TRBV27 and J usage is TRBJ2-3; no firm D call. V gave up 5 bases and J gave up 1 base, with 13 bases separating them. The CDR3 sequence is 15 residues long. Germline V gives CDR1 MNHEY, CDR2 SMNVEV (reference sequence). The CDR3 sequence: CASSPSAWGTDTQYF. The DNA of the CDR3 is TGTGCCAGCAGTCCGTCTGCTTGGGGCACAGATACGCAGTATTTT.

J is TRBJ2-4 and V is TRBV10-3, with D maybe TRBD2 (5 bases). V lost 3 bases to trimming and J lost 3 bases, with 15 bases between them. The CDR3 is 16 amino acids. The germline CDR1 and CDR2 sequences are ENHRY and SYGVKD. CDR3 amino acids: CAISDPGEGSKNIQYF. The CDR3 bases are TGTGCCATCAGTGATCCGGGTGAGGGAAGCAAAAACATTCAGTACTTC.

This clonotype was detected a few times. V and J are TRBV4-2 and TRBJ2-7; the D gene is possibly TRBD1 (6 bases). With the DNA end fitting TRBJ2-4 better, the J assignment may be wrong. CDR3 length: 14 amino acids. Germline CDR1 LGHNA, CDR2 YNFKEQ. CDR3 amino acids: CASSGDRLRDIQYF. The CDR3 bases are TGTGCCAGCAGCGGTGACAGGCTTCGGGACATTCAGTACTTC.

Notes on this clonotype: The junction differs from germline at one of its ends, possibly a read error. This chain joins TRBV6-4 and TRBJ2-3, with 9 bases aligning to TRBD1. The germline V gene has CDR1 MRHNA and CDR2 SNTAGT. This CDR3 spans 14 amino acids. The DNA of the CDR3 is TGTGTCAGCAGTGTCACAGGGGGCCAAGATACGCAGTATTTT. It encodes CVSSVTGGQDTQYF.

The chain is built from TRBV5-4 and TRBJ2-7, with 8 bases identical to TRBD2. Germline CDR1 and CDR2: SGHNT and YYREEE (reference sequence). The length of the CDR3 is 15 residues. V gave up 4 bases and J gave up 3 bases; unmatched junction bases: 9. As DNA, the CDR3 is TGTGCCAGCAGCCGGGGGGGGACGAGCTTCTACGAGCAGTACTTC. It translates to CASSRGGTSFYEQYF.